The T cell receptor beta chain under discussion was sequenced for a study of blood T cell repertoires in COVID-19. Looking at the study overall: Researchers got acute and convalescent COVID-19 samples from the United States, Italy and Spain. PBMCs, B-cell-depleted T cells, or T cells provided the cDNA or gDNA that made up the material.

In the authors' methods: Reference gene primer amplification gave nucleated cell count estimates. Here immunoSEQ multiplex PCR was the method, and the copy in TCRdb shows in-frame clones only, minus some. Clone size and the V and J calls come from that table; the DNA yielded D and trimming. In the table there are roughly 140,000 clones, around 85% of which are singletons. Germline assignment: CDR1 MNHEY and CDR2 SVGEGT. This CDR3 region has 15 residues. This clone was detected only once. A read error may produce the germline difference seen at one junction end. The sequence derives from a woman aged 40 to 55 with active or convalescent COVID-19. The J gene is TRBJ2-5, the V gene TRBV6-2 or TRBV6-3; TRBD1 agrees at 8 bases. The sample consisted of peripheral blood. The CDR3 is CASSHPGQAKEAQYF. CDR3 sequence (DNA): TGTGCCAGCAGTCACCCGGGACAGGCAAAAGAGGCCCAGTACTTC.